Below are 15 T cell receptor beta chains sequenced from a single sample in a study of identical twins. TCRdb recomputed calls from the 5' RACE reads with MiXCR, one row per CDR3 protein. The sample shows hundreds of thousands of distinct CDR3 sequences, approximately 24% of them seen only once. These sequences were also reported in another study, on T cells expressing NK-cell markers.

The sample consisted of CD4+ T cells sorted from blood. The receptors were sampled from a young woman in good health.

This clonotype was counted once. The chain joins TRBV7-2 to TRBJ2-3, with a weak D call TRBD2 (5 bases). V was pared by 5 bases and J by 1 base, with 13 bases between. The CDR3 sequence is 15 residues long. The germline gives CDR1 SGHTA, CDR2 FQGNSA. For the CDR3, the DNA is TGTGCCAGCAGCGCTCTAGGCGGGCGCACAGATACGCAGTATTTT. It codes for CASSALGGRTDTQYF.

V and J are TRBV12-3 or TRBV12-4 and TRBJ2-7; the D gene could be TRBD1 or TRBD2 (5 bases each). The V and J ends lost 8 bases and 6 bases respectively, with 20 bases between them. The CDR3 length is 14 residues. The CDR3 sequence is CASGGWGIVGEQYF. CDR3 coding DNA: TGTGCCAGCGGGGGTTGGGGCATTGTTGGCGAGCAGTACTTC.

V is TRBV9 and J is TRBJ2-3, with D possibly being TRBD2 (6 bases). CDR3 length: 12 amino acids. V lost 5 bases to trimming and J lost 5 bases, with 9 bases between them. Germline lookup yields CDR1 SGDLS and CDR2 YYNGEE. The CDR3 DNA reads TGTGCCAGCAGGCGGGATGGAGATACGCAGTATTTT. Protein sequence: CASRRDGDTQYF.

The V and J genes are TRBV5-1 and TRBJ1-1; 8 nucleotides line up with TRBD1. This CDR3 spans 13 amino acids. Germline V gives CDR1 SGHRS, CDR2 YFSETQ. V dropped 0 bases and J dropped 8; count of bases not matched to a gene: 3. CDR3 nucleotides: TGCGCCAGCAGCTTGGCCGGACAGGGCGAAGCTTTCTTT. Translating it yields CASSLAGQGEAFF.

The chain is built from TRBV20-1 and TRBJ2-3, with D unclear. Germline V gene lookup returns CDR1 DFQATT and CDR2 SNEGSKA (reference sequence). Trimming shortened V by 6 bases and J by 1 base, and 20 bases separated the two germline ends. This CDR3 contains 16 residues. The CDR3 nucleotides read TGCAGTGCAACACCTTCCGACTCAGGAGGCACAGATACGCAGTATTTT. Translating gives CSATPSDSGGTDTQYF.

CDR3 in DNA: TGTGCCAGCAGTTACCAGACAGGGCCCTACGAGCAGTACTTC. It translates to CASSYQTGPYEQYF. The chain joins TRBV6-2 or TRBV6-3 to TRBJ2-7; TRBD1 matches 7 bases. The CDR3 has 14 amino acids. The germline V gene has CDR1 MNHEY and CDR2 SVGEGT. V was pared by 2 bases and J by 2 bases, with 3 bases of the junction left unmatched.

This clonotype was seen many times. The chain uses TRBV7-9 and TRBJ1-1; no firm D call. CDR1 is SEHNR, CDR2 FQNEAQ, per germline (reference sequence). V lost 1 base and J 7 bases, leaving 7 bases between the germline ends. This CDR3 contains 12 residues. CDR3 region: CASSLESGEAFF. The CDR3 DNA follows: TGTGCCAGCAGCTTAGAATCCGGTGAAGCTTTCTTT.

The chain couples TRBV30 to TRBJ2-7, with 9 bases lining up with TRBD1. CDR3 length: 13 amino acids. CDR1 is GTSNPN, CDR2 SVGIG, per germline (reference sequence). Trimming at V came to 3 bases and at J to 3 bases, leaving 3 bases not matched to a gene. For the CDR3, the DNA is TGTGCCTGGAGCCTGGACAGGGGCTACGAGCAGTACTTC. As protein: CAWSLDRGYEQYF.

This clonotype has at least ten counts. The chain joins TRBV11-2 to TRBJ2-6, with D maybe TRBD1 (6 bases). The length of the CDR3 is 19 residues. The V end lost 2 bases, the J end lost 0 bases, and 17 bases lay between the germline ends. Germline V gene lookup returns CDR1 SGHAT and CDR2 FQNNGV. The CDR3 sequence: CASSLRGGSNISGANVLTF. The CDR3 DNA sequence: TGTGCCAGCAGCTTACGAGGGGGATCAAATATCTCTGGGGCCAACGTCCTGACTTTC.

The V call is TRBV6-2 or TRBV6-3, the J call TRBJ2-1; D may be TRBD2 (5 bases). Per the germline V gene, CDR1 is MNHEY and CDR2 is SVGEGT. CDR3 length: 15 amino acids. V was clipped by 7 bases and J by 2 bases, with 15 bases between them. The CDR3 sequence: CASIKEAITYNEQFF. The DNA for the CDR3 is TGTGCCAGCATAAAGGAGGCTATCACCTACAATGAGCAGTTCTTC.

This rearrangement joins TRBV11-3 to TRBJ2-3, with D perhaps matching TRBD2 (6 bases). Trimming pared 4 bases from V and 0 bases from J, leaving 11 bases between. Germline V lookup: CDR1 SGHNT, CDR2 YENEEA. The CDR3 loop spans 15 amino acids. This CDR3 reads CASSWEVTSTDTQYF. The CDR3 nucleotides are TGTGCCAGCAGCTGGGAGGTCACTAGCACAGATACGCAGTATTTT.

The chain couples TRBV20-1 to TRBJ2-3; D is perhaps TRBD1 (6 bases). The CDR3 loop spans 13 amino acids. Looked up from germline, CDR1 is DFQATT and CDR2 is SNEGSKA (reference sequence). Trimming removed 3 bases from V and 14 bases from J, with 21 bases in between. In DNA, the CDR3 is TGCAGTGCTAGTCGTCTTCGGGACACCGGTGTGTATTTT. The encoded protein is CSASRLRDTGVYF.

CDR3 bases: TGCAGTGCTACTTCGGGGGGGTCAACAGATACGCAGTATTTT. Protein product: CSATSGGSTDTQYF. The chain recombines TRBV20-1 with TRBJ2-3; 8 bases are a match to TRBD2. Germline V CDR1 and CDR2: DFQATT, SNEGSKA (reference sequence). The CDR3 has 14 residues. Trimming removed 4 bases from V and 3 bases from J; junction bases left unmatched: 6.

This clonotype was seen once. V usage is TRBV12-3 or TRBV12-4 and J usage is TRBJ1-1, with D maybe TRBD1 (6 bases). Trimming cost V 3 bases and J 2 bases, with 13 bases left between them. The CDR3 length is 15 residues. CDR3 in amino acids: CASSFPYRANTEAFF. The CDR3 DNA reads TGTGCCAGCAGTTTCCCCTACAGGGCTAACACTGAAGCTTTCTTT.

The V call is TRBV7-9, the J call TRBJ2-2; D unclear. This CDR3 contains 14 residues. The V end lost 1 base, the J end lost 6 bases, and 9 bases lay between the germline ends. Germline CDR1 reads SEHNR; CDR2 reads FQNEAQ (reference sequence). CDR3 loop: CASSLGLPAGELFF. DNA for the CDR3: TGTGCCAGCAGCTTAGGGCTACCCGCCGGGGAGCTGTTTTTT.